The rows below give T cell receptor beta chains drawn from one sample of a study of blood T cell repertoires in COVID-19. Produced via immunoSEQ multiplex PCR; TCRdb's table is partial and in-frame only. Altogether about 200,000 clones are present, about nine tenths being singletons, with the ten largest covering 0.78%. The sequenced material came from peripheral blood. All receptors derive from a woman in her 70s with acute or convalescent COVID-19. Both conserved end residues are part of each CDR3. Fields, in order: D gene, V gene, J gene, clone size, CDR3 DNA, CDR3 protein. The D gene is left open where the match is weak. The listing skips clone size in some rows; elsewhere it reads once, few, many or a size class.

-	TRBV4-1	TRBJ2-5	-	TGCGCCAGCAGCCAAGATCCCATGGGGGCGGGAGTCGACCCTCCCCAGTACTTC	CASSQDPMGAGVDPPQYF
TRBD1	TRBV10-3	TRBJ1-5	-	TGTGCCATCAGTGACAGACAGGGGGCGAGAAGCAATCAGCCCCAGCATTTT	CAISDRQGARSNQPQHF
-	TRBV19	TRBJ2-7	few	TGTGCCAGTAGTGAACGACAAACCTACGAGCAGTACTTC	CASSERQTYEQYF
-	TRBV28	TRBJ1-2	-	TGTGCCAGCAGTTTAGTTACGCGTGGCTACACCTTC	CASSLVTRGYTF
TRBD1	TRBV18	TRBJ2-2	-	TGTGCCAGCTCACGTCGTAAGCAGGGGGCCACCGGGGAGCTGTTTTTT	CASSRRKQGATGELFF
TRBD2	TRBV5-1	TRBJ2-1	once	TGCGCCAGCAGCCTCGAGGCTAGCGGGGGGGCCGGTGAGCAGTTCTTC	CASSLEASGGAGEQFF
-	TRBV2	TRBJ1-1	-	TGTGCCAGCAGTCTACAGGGAAACACTGAAGCTTTCTTT	CASSLQGNTEAFF
TRBD1	TRBV29-1	TRBJ1-1	-	TGCAGCGTAACAGGGGCCACTGAAGCTTTCTTT	CSVTGATEAFF
TRBD1	TRBV7-9	TRBJ1-1	-	TGTGCCAGCACCCAATCGACAGGGGGGGAGAACACTGAAGCTTTCTTT	CASTQSTGGENTEAFF
-	TRBV6-4	TRBJ1-4	-	TGTGCCAGCAACCTGGGCAGGGGAAATGAAAAACTGTTTTTT	CASNLGRGNEKLFF
-	TRBV28	TRBJ2-7	-	TGTGCCAGGGAACCGCGGGACCGAGCGTACGAGCAGTACTTC	CAREPRDRAYEQYF
-	TRBV10-3	TRBJ1-1	-	TGTGCCATCAGTGAGTTGTTCCGGGGGAACACTGAAGCTTTCTTT	CAISELFRGNTEAFF
-	TRBV3-1/TRBV3-2	TRBJ2-2	-	TGTGCCAGCAGCCGCGTACAGCCCCGGGGCACCGGGGAGCTGTTTTTT	CASSRVQPRGTGELFF
-	TRBV3-1/TRBV3-2	TRBJ1-3	-	TGTGCCAGCAGCCAATTGCGCTCTGGAAACACCATATATTTT	CASSQLRSGNTIYF
-	TRBV28	TRBJ2-1	-	TGTGCCAGCAGTCCCCCCGTAGCGGTCCACAGAGAGCAGTTCTTC	CASSPPVAVHREQFF
-	TRBV6-5	TRBJ2-1	-	TGTGCCAGCAGGATATTCAGGGATAAGGGTGAGCAGTTCTTC	CASRIFRDKGEQFF